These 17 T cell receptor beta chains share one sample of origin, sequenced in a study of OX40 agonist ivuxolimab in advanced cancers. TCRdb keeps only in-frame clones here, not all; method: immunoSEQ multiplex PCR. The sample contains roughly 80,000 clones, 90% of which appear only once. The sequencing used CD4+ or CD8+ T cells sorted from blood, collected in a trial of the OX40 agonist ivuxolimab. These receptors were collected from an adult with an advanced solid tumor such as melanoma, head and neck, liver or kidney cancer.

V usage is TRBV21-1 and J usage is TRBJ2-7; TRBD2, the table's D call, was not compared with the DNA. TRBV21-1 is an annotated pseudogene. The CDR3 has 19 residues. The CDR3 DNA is TGTGCCAGCAGCAAAGGGGGGGCCCCACTACCAGCGGGAGTATACGAGCAGTACTTC. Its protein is CASSKGGAPLPAGVYEQYF.

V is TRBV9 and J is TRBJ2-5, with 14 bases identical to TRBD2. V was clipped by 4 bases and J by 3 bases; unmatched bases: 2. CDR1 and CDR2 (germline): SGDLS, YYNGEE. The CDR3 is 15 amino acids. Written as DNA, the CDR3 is TGTGCCAGCAGCCCGGGACTAGCGGGAGAAGAGACCCAGTACTTC. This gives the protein CASSPGLAGEETQYF.

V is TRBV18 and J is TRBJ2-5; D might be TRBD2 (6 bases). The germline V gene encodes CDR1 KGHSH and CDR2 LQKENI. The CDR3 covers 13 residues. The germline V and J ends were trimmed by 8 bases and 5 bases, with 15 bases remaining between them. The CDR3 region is CASQPSRGETQYF. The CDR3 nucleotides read TGTGCCAGCCAACCTAGCCGGGGGGAGACCCAGTACTTC.

This CDR3 reads CASSDWNKSGTDTQYF. The DNA for the CDR3 is TGTGCCAGCAGTGATTGGAACAAGTCTGGCACAGATACGCAGTATTTT. The gene calls are TRBV2 and TRBJ2-3; no clear D gene. CDR1 is SNHLY, CDR2 FYNNEI, per germline. V was shortened by 3 bases and J by 1 base, with 14 bases between the two germline ends. The CDR3 is 16 amino acids.

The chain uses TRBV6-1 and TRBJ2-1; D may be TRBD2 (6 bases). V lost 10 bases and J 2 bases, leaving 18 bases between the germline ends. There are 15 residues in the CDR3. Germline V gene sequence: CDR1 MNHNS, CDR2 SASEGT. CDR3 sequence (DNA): TGTGCCAACATGATTGCGCGGGGAACCTACAATGAGCAGTTCTTC. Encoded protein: CANMIARGTYNEQFF.

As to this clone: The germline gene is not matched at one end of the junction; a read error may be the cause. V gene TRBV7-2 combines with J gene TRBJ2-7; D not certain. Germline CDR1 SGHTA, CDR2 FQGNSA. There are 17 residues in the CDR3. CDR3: CASSSPINRAYSFEQYF. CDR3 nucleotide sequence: TGTGCCAGCAGCTCCCCCATCAACCGGGCTTACTCCTTCGAGCAGTACTTC. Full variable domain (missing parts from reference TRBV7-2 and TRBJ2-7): GAGVSQSPSNKVTEKGKDVELRCDPISGHTALYWYRQSLGQGLEFLIYFQGNSAPDKSGLPSDRFSAERTGGSVSTLTIQRTQQEDSAVYLCASSSPINRAYSFEQYFGPGTRLTVT.

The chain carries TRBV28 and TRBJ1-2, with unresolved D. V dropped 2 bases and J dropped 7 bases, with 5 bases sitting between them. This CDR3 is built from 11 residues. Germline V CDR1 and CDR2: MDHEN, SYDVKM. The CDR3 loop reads CASSLQFGYTF. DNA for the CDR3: TGTGCCAGCAGTTTACAATTTGGCTACACCTTC.

Here the CDR3 reads CASFFGTAGSRKFF. The CDR3 coding sequence is TGTGCCAGCTTTTTTGGAACCGCGGGGTCCAGGAAGTTCTTC. This chain joins TRBV28 and TRBJ2-1; perhaps TRBD2 as D (6 bases). This CDR3 is 14 amino acids long. Germline loops: CDR1 MDHEN, CDR2 SYDVKM. The ends were cut back, 8 bases at V and 14 bases at J, with 25 bases in the middle.

In nucleotides, the CDR3 is TGTGCCACCAGCGGCGACAGGGGTGGGTATTTTGAAGCTTTCTTT. Its protein product is CATSGDRGGYFEAFF. The chain uses TRBV15 and TRBJ1-1, with TRBD1 identical over 8 bases. Trimming took 5 bases from V and 7 from J; bases not matched to a gene: 12. Germline V lookup: CDR1 LNHNV, CDR2 YYDKDF (reference sequence). CDR3 length: 15 amino acids.

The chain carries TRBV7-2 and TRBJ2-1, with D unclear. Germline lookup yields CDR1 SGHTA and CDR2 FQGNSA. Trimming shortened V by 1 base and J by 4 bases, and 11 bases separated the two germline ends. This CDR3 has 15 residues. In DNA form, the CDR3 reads TGTGCCAGCAGCTTAGGAGGACGAAATTACAATGAGCAGTTCTTC. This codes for CASSLGGRNYNEQFF.

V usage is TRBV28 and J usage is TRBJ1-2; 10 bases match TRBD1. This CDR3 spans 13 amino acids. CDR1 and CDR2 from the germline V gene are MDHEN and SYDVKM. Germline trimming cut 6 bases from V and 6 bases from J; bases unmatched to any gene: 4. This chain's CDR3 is CASRTGTGDGYTF. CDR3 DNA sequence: TGTGCCAGCAGGACCGGGACAGGGGATGGCTACACCTTC.

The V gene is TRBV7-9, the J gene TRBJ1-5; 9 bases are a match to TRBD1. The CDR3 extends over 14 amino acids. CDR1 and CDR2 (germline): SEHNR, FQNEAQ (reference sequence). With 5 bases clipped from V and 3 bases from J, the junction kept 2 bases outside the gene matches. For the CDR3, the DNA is TGTGCCAGCAGCGGGACAGGGAACAATCAGCCCCAGCATTTT. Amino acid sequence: CASSGTGNNQPQHF.

The CDR3: CASSRRLAGPYEQYF. CDR3 sequence (DNA): TGTGCCAGCAGCCGTCGACTAGCGGGGCCCTACGAGCAGTACTTC. The chain links TRBV7-8 to TRBJ2-7, with TRBD2 matching over 11 bases. This CDR3 spans 15 amino acids. In germline, CDR1 is SGHVS, CDR2 FQNEAQ. V shed 5 bases and J 2 bases; nucleotides not matched to a gene: 5.

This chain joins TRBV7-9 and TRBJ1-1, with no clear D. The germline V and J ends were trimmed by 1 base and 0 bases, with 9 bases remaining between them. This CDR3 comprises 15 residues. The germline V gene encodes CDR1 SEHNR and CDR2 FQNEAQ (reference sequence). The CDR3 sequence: CASSLVQNMNTEAFF. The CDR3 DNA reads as TGTGCCAGCAGCTTAGTTCAGAACATGAACACTGAAGCTTTCTTT.

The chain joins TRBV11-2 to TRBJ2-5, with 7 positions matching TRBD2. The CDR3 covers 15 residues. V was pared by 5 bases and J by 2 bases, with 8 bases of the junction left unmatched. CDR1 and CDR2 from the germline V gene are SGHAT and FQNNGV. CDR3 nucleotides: TGTGCCAGCAGCGAGGTTCGAGCGGGACAAGAGACCCAGTACTTC. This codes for CASSEVRAGQETQYF.

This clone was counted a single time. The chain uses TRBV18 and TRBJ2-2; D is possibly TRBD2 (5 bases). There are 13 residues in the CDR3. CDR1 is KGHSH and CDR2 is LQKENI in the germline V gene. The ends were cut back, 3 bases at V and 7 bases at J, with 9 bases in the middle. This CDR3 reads CASSPQSGGELFF. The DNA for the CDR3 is TGTGCCAGCTCACCGCAAAGCGGCGGGGAGCTGTTTTTT.

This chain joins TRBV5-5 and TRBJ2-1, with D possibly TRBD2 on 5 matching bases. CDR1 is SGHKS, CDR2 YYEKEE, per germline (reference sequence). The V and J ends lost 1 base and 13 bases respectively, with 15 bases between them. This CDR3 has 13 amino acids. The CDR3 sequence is CASSLTQTTPQFF. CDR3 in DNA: TGTGCCAGCAGCTTGACACAGACTACCCCACAGTTCTTC.